A single sample is the source of the 4 T cell receptor beta chains below, sequenced in a study of blood T cell repertoires in COVID-19. The assay was immunoSEQ multiplex PCR, and TCRdb's table has in-frame clones only and misses some. The sample contains 490,000 or so clones, 88% of which appear only once. The sequencing input was PBMCs or T cells enriched from blood (not recorded which). The receptor set was obtained from a woman aged 60-75 years who had recovered from COVID-19.

In DNA form, the CDR3 reads TGTGCCAGTAGTAGAGGACAGGGAAACTCACCCCTCCACTTT. Its protein is CASSRGQGNSPLHF. The J gene is TRBJ1-6, the V gene TRBV19; the match to TRBD1 covers 8 bases. Germline values: CDR1 LNHDA, CDR2 SQIVND (reference sequence). Germline trimming cut 4 bases from V and 10 bases from J; bases unmatched to any gene: 6. There are 14 residues in the CDR3.

The sample holds a few counts of this clone. The chain carries TRBV2 and TRBJ2-1, with 8 nucleotides matching TRBD1. The CDR3 has 16 amino acids. Germline CDR1 reads SNHLY; CDR2 reads FYNNEI. J gave up 4 bases and V 1 base, and 6 bases lay outside the gene matches. The CDR3 loop is CASSEGVTGGYNEQFF. The CDR3 coding sequence is TGTGCCAGCAGTGAAGGGGTCACAGGGGGTTACAATGAGCAGTTCTTC.

This clone has only one observation. The chain carries TRBV6-5 and TRBJ2-3; TRBD2 might be the D (5 bases). V lost 6 bases, J lost 0 bases, and 10 bases lay in between. This CDR3 contains 14 residues. The germline V gene has CDR1 MNHEY and CDR2 SVGAGI. This CDR3 is CASSQEGSTDTQYF. The CDR3 coding sequence is TGTGCCAGCAGCCAAGAGGGTAGCACAGATACGCAGTATTTT.

The V and J genes are TRBV19 and TRBJ1-2; D remains unclear. The CDR3 loop spans 15 amino acids. CDR1 LNHDA and CDR2 SQIVND come from the germline V gene (reference sequence). Trimming cost V 1 base and J 2 bases, with 11 bases left between them. DNA of the CDR3: TGTGCCAGTAGTATAGGCGCCGGGAAAAACTATGGCTACACCTTC. Its protein product is CASSIGAGKNYGYTF. Full variable domain (outside the CDR3, taken from reference TRBV19 and TRBJ1-2): DGGITQSPKYLFRKEGQNVTLSCEQNLNHDAMYWYRQDPGQGLRLIYYSQIVNDFQKGDIAEGYSVSREKKESFPLTVTSAQKNPTAFYLCASSIGAGKNYGYTFGSGTRLTVV.